This T cell receptor (beta chain) was sequenced during a study of T cell changes during pregnancy in multiple sclerosis. Germline CDR1 ENHRY, CDR2 SYGVKD. The ends were cut back, 5 bases at V and 4 bases at J, with 9 bases in the middle. The CDR3 sequence is 12 residues long. TCRdb's copy holds only in-frame clones and misses some; the assay was immunoSEQ multiplex PCR. The sample lists about 89,000 clones, just under 95% occurring once. V gene TRBV10-3 combines with J gene TRBJ2-7; weak D call: TRBD2 (5 bases). This clonotype was sampled from a female donor with multiple sclerosis, enrolled in a pregnancy study. The sample in question was peripheral blood, obtained in the third trimester of pregnancy. In DNA form, the CDR3 reads TGTGCCATCAGTCGGGATGGGTACGAGCAGTACTTC. This gives the protein CAISRDGYEQYF.